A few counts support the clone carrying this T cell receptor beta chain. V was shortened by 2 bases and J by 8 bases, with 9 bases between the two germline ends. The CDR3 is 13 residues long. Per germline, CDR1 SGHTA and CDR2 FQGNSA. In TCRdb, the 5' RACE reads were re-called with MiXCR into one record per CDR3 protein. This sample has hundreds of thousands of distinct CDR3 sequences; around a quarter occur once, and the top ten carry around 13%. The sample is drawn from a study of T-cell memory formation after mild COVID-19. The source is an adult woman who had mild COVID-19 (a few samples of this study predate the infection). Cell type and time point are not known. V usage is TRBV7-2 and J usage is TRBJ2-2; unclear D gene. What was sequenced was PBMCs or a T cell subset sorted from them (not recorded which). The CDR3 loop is CASSLSLRGELFF. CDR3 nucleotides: TGTGCCAGCAGCTTAAGTTTGAGGGGGGAGCTGTTTTTT.